This T cell receptor (beta chain) was recovered during a study of glioma-infiltrating T cells. The iRepertoire nested amplicon-rescue multiplex PCR amplified TCR alpha and beta CDR3s from RNA. Tissue mRNA or PBMC total RNA, roughly 95-400 ng, went into one-step reverse transcription and amplification. TCRdb processed the multiplex PCR reads anew with MiXCR; each CDR3 protein has one entry. The data contain about 180,000 distinct CDR3 sequences, 43% of them singletons. V shed 1 base and J shed 15 bases, with 10 bases lying between them. The germline V gene has CDR1 SGHDN and CDR2 FVKESK. The CDR3 loop spans 11 amino acids.

The sequence derives from a human donor with low-grade glioma or glioblastoma, undergoing nonglioma brain surgery, or in good health (not recorded which). The chain employs TRBV14 and TRBJ2-1; D is ambiguous. Material for sequencing was glioma tissue, nonneoplastic brain tissue, or PBMCs (not recorded which). The CDR3 protein is CASSQGLRRFF. The CDR3 nucleotides are TGTGCCAGCAGCCAAGGATTACGCCGGTTCTTC.